Shown below are 10 T cell receptor beta chains from a single sample sequenced in a study of T cell responses to AZD1222 COVID-19 vaccine. The method was immunoSEQ multiplex PCR; TCRdb's version includes in-frame clones alone and lacks a portion of them. Altogether 80,000 or so clones are present, nearly 90% being singletons, with the ten largest covering approximately 1.5%. Source: peripheral blood, taken on day 0 of AZD1222 vaccination. These receptors were collected from an adult in good health.

This chain uses TRBV5-8 with TRBJ1-6, with no clear D. The V gene's germline CDR1 is SGHTS and CDR2 YDEGEE. V was trimmed by 4 bases and J by 8 bases, leaving 4 bases between them. The CDR3 contains 11 residues. CDR3 loop: CASSPYSPLHF. CDR3 bases: TGTGCCAGCAGCCCGTATTCACCCCTCCACTTT.

This clone has only a few counts. This chain joins TRBV6-2 or TRBV6-3 and TRBJ1-2; 8 bases match TRBD1. Looked up from germline, CDR1 is MNHEY and CDR2 is SVGEGT. CDR3 length equals 15 residues. The J segment lost 0 bases and the V segment lost 6 bases, leaving 6 bases of the junction unmatched. The CDR3 bases are TGTGCCAGCAGCTGGACAGGGACAGCTAACTATGGCTACACCTTC. It yields the protein CASSWTGTANYGYTF.

This chain joins TRBV7-3 and TRBJ2-7; no firm D call. This CDR3 has 13 amino acids. The V gene's germline CDR1 is SGHTA and CDR2 FQGTGA. V was trimmed by 5 bases and J by 1 base, leaving 9 bases between them. In DNA, the CDR3 is TGTGCCAGCAGCCCCGGGCCTTCCTACGAGCAGTACTTC. This encodes CASSPGPSYEQYF. The variable domain in full, with the rest retrieved from reference TRBV7-3 and TRBJ2-7, is GAGVSQTPSNKVTEKGKYVELRCDPISGHTALYWYRQSLGQGPEFLIYFQGTGAADDSGLPNDRFFAVRPEGSVSTLKIQRTERGDSAVYLCASSPGPSYEQYFGPGTRLTVT.

This sequence joins TRBV20-1 and TRBJ2-7; D may be TRBD2 (5 bases). The germline V gene encodes CDR1 DFQATT and CDR2 SNEGSKA (reference sequence). CDR3 length: 13 amino acids. The V end lost 3 bases, the J end lost 4 bases, and 13 bases lay between the germline ends. CDR3 in DNA: TGCAGTGCTAGTGCGTCCCGAGGGTACGAGCAGTACTTC. This translates into CSASASRGYEQYF.

The chain uses TRBV27 and TRBJ2-7; TRBD1 aligns across 10 bases. This CDR3 is 17 amino acids long. V lost 3 bases to trimming and J lost 1 base; unmatched junction nucleotides: 9. In germline, CDR1 is MNHEY, CDR2 SMNVEV (reference sequence). The CDR3 here is CASSLVGTGVISYEQYF. The CDR3 nucleotides read TGTGCCAGCAGTTTGGTTGGGACAGGGGTGATTTCCTACGAGCAGTACTTC.

The genes are TRBV7-9 and TRBJ1-2, with D maybe TRBD1 (5 bases). Germline V gene lookup returns CDR1 SEHNR and CDR2 FQNEAQ (reference sequence). The CDR3 totals 15 residues. V lost 3 bases and J lost 6, with 17 bases in between. CDR3 bases: TGTGCCAGCAGCTTGGGCCGGGGCAGCTCCGATGGCTACACCTTC. Protein sequence: CASSLGRGSSDGYTF.

The chain has TRBV18 and TRBJ2-3; a possible D gene is TRBD1 (5 bases). The CDR3 spans 13 residues. The V and J ends lost 2 bases and 6 bases respectively, with 9 bases between them. Germline-derived CDR1 and CDR2 are KGHSH and LQKENI. The CDR3 nucleotides read TGTGCCAGCTCACCAGGCAACAGGGATACGCAGTATTTT. It specifies CASSPGNRDTQYF.

This sequence joins TRBV15 and TRBJ2-1, with TRBD1 identical over 11 bases. The V gene's germline CDR1 is LNHNV and CDR2 YYDKDF (reference sequence). The CDR3 runs 16 residues. Germline trimming cut 2 bases from V and 6 bases from J; bases unmatched to any gene: 6. The CDR3 protein is CATSRYGTGGLNEQFF. Written as DNA, the CDR3 is TGTGCCACCAGCAGATACGGGACAGGGGGACTCAATGAGCAGTTCTTC.

V and J are TRBV27 and TRBJ2-1; 7 bases map to TRBD2. After removal of 2 bases from V and 6 bases from J, the junction contained 7 bases not matched to a gene. CDR3 length: 15 residues. Looked up from germline, CDR1 is MNHEY and CDR2 is SMNVEV (reference sequence). The CDR3 DNA reads TGTGCCAGCAGTTTAGACCGCGGGGGAGGCAATGAGCAGTTCTTC. Its translation: CASSLDRGGGNEQFF.

The gene calls are TRBV7-6 and TRBJ1-2; TRBD1 is a possible D gene (6 bases). Trimming cost V 4 bases and J 8 bases, with 14 bases left between them. The CDR3 totals 13 residues. The germline V gene encodes CDR1 SGHVS and CDR2 FNYEAQ. The CDR3 DNA is TGTGCCAGCAGCTCCCCCGGGGGGCAAGGCTACACCTTC. It codes for CASSSPGGQGYTF.